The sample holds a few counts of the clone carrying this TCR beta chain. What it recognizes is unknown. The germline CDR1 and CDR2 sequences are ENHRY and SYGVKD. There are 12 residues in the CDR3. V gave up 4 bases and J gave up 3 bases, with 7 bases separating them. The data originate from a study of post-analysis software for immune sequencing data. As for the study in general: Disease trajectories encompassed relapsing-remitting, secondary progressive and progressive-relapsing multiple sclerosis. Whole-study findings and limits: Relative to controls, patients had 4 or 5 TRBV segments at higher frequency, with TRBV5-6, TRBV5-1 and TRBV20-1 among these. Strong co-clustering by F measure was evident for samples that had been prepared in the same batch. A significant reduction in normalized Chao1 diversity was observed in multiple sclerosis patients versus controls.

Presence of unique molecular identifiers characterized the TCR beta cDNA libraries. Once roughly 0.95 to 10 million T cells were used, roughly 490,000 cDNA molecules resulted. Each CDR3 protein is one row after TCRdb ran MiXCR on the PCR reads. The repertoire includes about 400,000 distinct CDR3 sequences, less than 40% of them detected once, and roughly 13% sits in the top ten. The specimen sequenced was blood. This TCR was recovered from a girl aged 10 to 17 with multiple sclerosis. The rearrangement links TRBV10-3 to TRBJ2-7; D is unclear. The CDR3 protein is CAISGPDYEQYF. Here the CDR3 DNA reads TGTGCCATCAGTGGGCCAGACTACGAGCAGTACTTC.